This is a list of T cell receptor beta chains from one sample in a study of CD8+CD57+ T cells in acquired aplastic anemia. Each CDR3 protein is one row after TCRdb ran MiXCR on the reads. In the table there are under 200,000 distinct CDR3 sequences, about half of which are singletons. The sequenced sample was sorted CD4+, CD8+, or CD8+CD57+ T cells (not recorded which) from PBMCs. Source of these receptors: a human donor with aplastic anemia. The CDR3 runs from the conserved cysteine through the conserved F or W. The order of the fields is clone size, V gene, D gene, J gene, CDR3 protein, CDR3 DNA. The D gene is left open where the match is weak. Not all rows give a size; the values are once, few, many and, for expanded clones, a class.

size: NA
V: TRBV6-2/TRBV6-3
D: TRBD1
J: TRBJ1-3
CDR3: CASSSSAGTGGLSGNTIYF
DNA: TGTGCCAGCAGCTCCTCTGCCGGGACAGGGGGTTTATCTGGAAACACCATATATTTT

size: NA
V: TRBV24-1
D: NA
J: TRBJ2-5
CDR3: CATSDIRDSQETQYF
DNA: TGTGCCACCAGTGATATACGGGATTCCCAAGAGACCCAGTACTTC

size: NA
V: TRBV7-3
D: NA
J: TRBJ1-6
CDR3: CASSLGGSDSPLHF
DNA: TGTGCCAGCAGCTTAGGGGGTTCTGATTCACCCCTCCACTTT

size: few
V: TRBV2
D: NA
J: TRBJ1-2
CDR3: CASSEQGGGYTF
DNA: TGTGCCAGCAGTGAACAGGGAGGAGGCTACACCTTC

size: NA
V: TRBV2
D: TRBD1
J: TRBJ1-3
CDR3: CASTRGQTGNTIYF
DNA: TGTGCCAGCACCCGGGGACAGACTGGAAACACCATATATTTT

size: NA
V: TRBV24-1
D: NA
J: TRBJ2-2
CDR3: CATSDFRGNTGELFF
DNA: TGTGCCACCAGTGATTTCCGGGGGAACACCGGGGAGCTGTTTTTT

size: NA
V: TRBV7-9
D: NA
J: TRBJ2-7
CDR3: CASSMSEPYEQYF
DNA: TGTGCCAGCAGCATGTCAGAACCCTACGAGCAGTACTTC

size: many
V: TRBV7-2
D: NA
J: TRBJ2-3
CDR3: CASSPQEGRKQYF
DNA: TGTGCCAGCAGCCCCCAGGAGGGGCGAAAACAGTATTTT

size: NA
V: TRBV9
D: TRBD2
J: TRBJ2-1
CDR3: CASSPHSLAAGLNEQFF
DNA: TGTGCCAGCAGCCCCCATTCACTAGCGGCAGGCCTCAATGAGCAGTTCTTC

size: few
V: TRBV7-9
D: NA
J: TRBJ2-7
CDR3: CASTIPAAGAYEQYF
DNA: TGTGCCAGCACCATCCCAGCCGCAGGTGCCTACGAGCAGTACTTC

size: many
V: TRBV7-9
D: TRBD1
J: TRBJ1-4
CDR3: CASSTDTGAGEKLFF
DNA: TGTGCCAGCAGCACCGACACAGGGGCGGGGGAAAAACTGTTTTTT

size: NA
V: TRBV10-3
D: TRBD2
J: TRBJ2-3
CDR3: CAISVVAGGITDTQYF
DNA: TGTGCCATCAGTGTGGTAGCGGGGGGGATCACAGATACGCAGTATTTT

size: few
V: TRBV7-2
D: NA
J: TRBJ2-3
CDR3: CASSPSPSTDTQYF
DNA: TGTGCCAGCAGCCCTAGCCCTAGCACAGATACGCAGTATTTT